A single sample gave rise to the 31 T cell receptor beta chains below, sequenced in a study of neoadjuvant nivolumab and ipilimumab in lung cancer. Assay: immunoSEQ multiplex PCR; the TCRdb copy retains only in-frame clones and omits some. The repertoire consists of about 18,000 clones, with about 87% occurring once and the leading ten covering about 2.1%. Sequenced material: peripheral blood, taken before neoadjuvant nivolumab, alone or with ipilimumab. Source of these receptors: an adult with non-small cell lung cancer.

This clone was seen a handful of times. V is TRBV25-1 and J is TRBJ1-2; D is uncertain. The CDR3 runs to 13 residues. Germline V gene sequence: CDR1 MGHDK, CDR2 SYGVNS. The V and J ends lost 6 bases and 1 base respectively, with 9 bases between them. CDR3 in DNA: TGTGCCAGCAGCCAGACGGTTAACTATGGCTACACCTTC. This translates into CASSQTVNYGYTF.

V gene TRBV5-4 combines with J gene TRBJ2-6, with D unclear. Germline loops: CDR1 SGHNT, CDR2 YYREEE (reference sequence). Trimming cost V 3 bases and J 0 bases, with 7 bases left between them. CDR3 length: 15 amino acids. This CDR3 reads CASSSSGSGANVLTF. CDR3 nucleotides: TGTGCCAGCAGCTCCTCGGGCTCTGGGGCCAACGTCCTGACTTTC. Full variable domain (outside the CDR3, taken from reference TRBV5-4 and TRBJ2-6): ETGVTQSPTHLIKTRGQQVTLRCSSQSGHNTVSWYQQALGQGPQFIFQYYREEENGRGNFPPRFSGLQFPNYSSELNVNALELDDSALYLCASSSSGSGANVLTFGAGSRLTVL.

This clone was recorded only once. The genes are TRBV10-1 and TRBJ2-3; the D is unclear. Germline CDR1 and CDR2: WNHNN and SYGVQD (reference sequence). This CDR3 is 15 amino acids long. With 0 bases removed from V and 0 bases from J, the gap between germline ends came to 7 bases. CDR3 region: CASSESLISTDTQYF. The CDR3 nucleotides are TGCGCCAGCAGTGAGTCCCTGATTAGCACAGATACGCAGTATTTT.

The chain links TRBV7-6 to TRBJ2-7, with D possibly called TRBD1 or TRBD2 (6 bases each). Germline loops: CDR1 SGHVS, CDR2 FNYEAQ. The CDR3 length is 12 residues. With 6 bases removed from V and 6 bases from J, the gap between germline ends came to 12 bases. As DNA, the CDR3 is TGTGCCAGCAGTCAAGGGGGGACCGAGCAGTACTTC. Protein sequence: CASSQGGTEQYF.

V usage is TRBV11-2 and J usage is TRBJ1-2; D is unresolved. Germline CDR1 SGHAT, CDR2 FQNNGV. CDR3 size: 15 residues. V lost 5 bases to trimming and J lost 8 bases, with 21 bases between them. The CDR3 nucleotides read TGTGCCAGCAGCCGCGAGGACCGCTACGAGCAGGGCTACACCTTC. This translates into CASSREDRYEQGYTF.

The V gene is TRBV7-2, the J gene TRBJ2-7; 7 bases map to TRBD2. Germline CDR1 is SGHTA and CDR2 is FQGNSA. This CDR3 contains 13 residues. With V trimmed by 5 bases and J by 6 bases, 7 bases remained unmatched. CDR3 DNA sequence: TGTGCCAGCAGCACGCGGGAGCCCCCCGAGCAGTACTTC. It yields the protein CASSTREPPEQYF.

This rearrangement joins TRBV10-3 to TRBJ2-7, with TRBD2 matching 11 bases. J lost 3 bases, V lost 3 bases, and 13 bases had no gene match. This CDR3 comprises 18 residues. Germline values: CDR1 ENHRY, CDR2 SYGVKD. The CDR3 nucleotides are TGTGCCATCAGTGAAAAAGGCGCAGGACTAGCGGGCTACTACGAGCAGTACTTC. This gives the protein CAISEKGAGLAGYYEQYF.

The J gene is TRBJ2-7, the V gene TRBV2, with TRBD1 matching 8 bases. This CDR3 is built from 16 residues. The V gene's germline CDR1 is SNHLY and CDR2 FYNNEI. With V trimmed by 2 bases and J by 5 bases, 11 bases remained unmatched. The CDR3 loop is CASSEPYRTGTHEQYF. The CDR3 DNA reads as TGTGCCAGCAGTGAACCCTACAGGACAGGGACCCACGAGCAGTACTTC. Filled out from reference TRBV2 and TRBJ2-7, the complete variable domain reads EPEVTQTPSHQVTQMGQEVILRCVPISNHLYFYWYRQILGQKVEFLVSFYNNEISEKSEIFDDQFSVERPDGSNFTLKIRSTKLEDSAMYFCASSEPYRTGTHEQYFGPGTRLTVT.

The CDR3 DNA reads TGTGCCTGGAGTTCCCCGGGACTAGCGGGTAATGAGCAGTTCTTC. Translation: CAWSSPGLAGNEQFF. J is TRBJ2-1 and V is TRBV30; the match to TRBD2 covers 12 bases. Germline V CDR1 and CDR2: GTSNPN, SVGIG (reference sequence). V lost 2 bases, J lost 7 bases, and 6 bases stayed unmatched. The CDR3 totals 15 residues.

CDR3 nucleotide sequence: TGTGCAACAGGGTTCGGGGGAGGGGGTAATGAAAAACTGTTTTTT. Encoded protein: CATGFGGGGNEKLFF. V usage is TRBV30 and J usage is TRBJ1-4, with D possibly matching TRBD1 (6 bases). The CDR3 is 15 amino acids. In germline, CDR1 is GTSNPN, CDR2 SVGIG (reference sequence).

The chain couples TRBV6-5 to TRBJ1-1; 11 nucleotides match TRBD1. Germline V gives CDR1 MNHEY, CDR2 SVGAGI. The CDR3 is 15 amino acids. The trim removed 1 base at V and 5 bases at J, leaving 3 bases unmatched. The DNA of the CDR3 is TGTGCCAGCAGTTACTGGGACAGGGGGACAACTGAAGCTTTCTTT. As protein: CASSYWDRGTTEAFF.

The chain carries TRBV7-3 and TRBJ2-3, with 7 bases lining up with TRBD2. The CDR3 extends over 16 amino acids. V gave up 4 bases and J gave up 2 bases; unmatched junction bases: 9. Germline assignment: CDR1 SGHTA and CDR2 FQGTGA. The CDR3 sequence is CASSSSGARHTDTQYF. In DNA, the CDR3 is TGTGCCAGCAGCTCTAGCGGAGCGCGTCACACAGATACGCAGTATTTT. The complete variable domain, with remaining parts taken from reference TRBV7-3 and TRBJ2-3, reads GAGVSQTPSNKVTEKGKYVELRCDPISGHTALYWYRQSLGQGPEFLIYFQGTGAADDSGLPNDRFFAVRPEGSVSTLKIQRTERGDSAVYLCASSSSGARHTDTQYFGPGTRLTVL.

CDR3 bases: TGTGCCAGCAGCAAGGACAGGGCCCTGGCTAACTATGGCTACACCTTC. Translated: CASSKDRALANYGYTF. This chain uses TRBV4-2 with TRBJ1-2; TRBD1 matches at 8 bases. This CDR3 spans 16 amino acids. Per the germline V gene, CDR1 is LGHNA and CDR2 is YNFKEQ. After removal of 5 bases from V and 0 bases from J, the junction contained 8 bases not matched to a gene.

CDR3 residues: CASSLDNYEQYF. The CDR3 bases are TGTGCCAGCAGCTTAGACAACTACGAGCAGTACTTC. The V call is TRBV7-9, the J call TRBJ2-7, with D unclear. The CDR3 runs to 12 residues. Germline values: CDR1 SEHNR, CDR2 FQNEAQ (reference sequence). Trimming took off 1 base at V and 3 bases at J, with 4 bases between the two ends.

V and J are TRBV6-5 and TRBJ1-2, with unresolved D. The CDR3 is made up of 15 amino acids. Germline values: CDR1 MNHEY, CDR2 SVGAGI. Trimming shortened V by 2 bases and J by 1 base, and 11 bases separated the two germline ends. The CDR3: CASSYLTWNNYGYTF. In nucleotides, the CDR3 is TGTGCCAGCAGTTACCTCACCTGGAATAACTATGGCTACACCTTC.

The chain carries TRBV19 and TRBJ2-7, with 8 nucleotides matching TRBD1. The CDR3 extends over 15 amino acids. Germline V gene sequence: CDR1 LNHDA, CDR2 SQIVND (reference sequence). With V trimmed by 7 bases and J by 6 bases, 14 bases remained unmatched. CDR3 sequence reads: CASTPDSRGRSEQYF. The CDR3 DNA reads as TGTGCCAGTACCCCAGATAGCAGGGGGCGGAGCGAGCAGTACTTC.

The chain couples TRBV18 to TRBJ2-5; no firm D call. CDR3 length: 12 amino acids. V lost 3 bases and J 5 bases, leaving 7 bases between the germline ends. CDR1 is KGHSH, CDR2 LQKENI, per germline. CDR3 in amino acids: CASSPGFETQYF. CDR3 DNA sequence: TGTGCCAGCTCACCTGGTTTTGAGACCCAGTACTTC.

The gene calls are TRBV5-4 and TRBJ1-2; possible D gene TRBD1, 5 bases. Germline V gene lookup returns CDR1 SGHNT and CDR2 YYREEE (reference sequence). V was cut by 4 bases and J by 4 bases, with 26 bases left in between. The CDR3 runs to 18 residues. CDR3 coding DNA: TGTGCCAGCAGCACGTCGCCGCCCCCCATCCGGGGGGGCTATGGCTACACCTTC. Its protein is CASSTSPPPIRGGYGYTF.

This clone was found once. This chain's CDR3 is CASWTGDNTEAFF. For the CDR3, the DNA is TGTGCCAGCTGGACAGGAGACAACACTGAAGCTTTCTTT. The chain links TRBV18 to TRBJ1-1, with 7 positions matching TRBD1. Germline V gene sequence: CDR1 KGHSH, CDR2 LQKENI. The CDR3 length is 13 residues. J gave up 2 bases and V 7 bases, and 4 bases lay outside the gene matches. Using reference TRBV18 and TRBJ1-1 for the parts outside the CDR3, the full variable domain is NAGVMQNPRHLVRRRGQEARLRCSPMKGHSHVYWYRQLPEEGLKFMVYLQKENIIDESGMPKERFSAEFPKEGPSILRIQQVVRGDSAAYFCASWTGDNTEAFFGQGTRLTVV.

This chain links TRBV11-2 with TRBJ1-2; 7 bases match TRBD1. Germline loops: CDR1 SGHAT, CDR2 FQNNGV. V gave up 5 bases and J gave up 2 bases; unmatched junction bases: 8. The CDR3 extends over 15 amino acids. CDR3 in DNA: TGTGCCAGCAGCCAGACAGGGAATACGAACTATGGCTACACCTTC. Amino acid sequence: CASSQTGNTNYGYTF.

This clone was observed a few times. The J gene is TRBJ2-1, the V gene TRBV29-1, with 7 bases that match TRBD2. CDR1 is SQVTM and CDR2 is ANQGSEA in the germline V gene. The CDR3 contains 13 residues. Unmatched junction bases numbered 10, after V lost 7 bases and J lost 7 bases. The CDR3 region has the DNA TGCAGCGGCAGCGGTGGGGAGGGTAATGAGCAGTTCTTC. Translated, it gives CSGSGGEGNEQFF.

The rearrangement uses TRBV9 and TRBJ2-1, with 7 bases aligning to TRBD2. The CDR3 contains 15 residues. Germline values: CDR1 SGDLS, CDR2 YYNGEE. V trimming: 1 base; J trimming: 5 bases; junction bases outside the gene matches: 6. The CDR3 region is CASSVRGSSHNEQFF. The CDR3 DNA reads TGTGCCAGCAGCGTACGCGGGAGTAGCCACAATGAGCAGTTCTTC.

The chain links TRBV5-1 to TRBJ1-4; TRBD1 aligns across 7 bases. Germline V CDR1 and CDR2: SGHRS, YFSETQ. CDR3 length: 14 residues. V shed 4 bases and J 5 bases; nucleotides not matched to a gene: 5. The CDR3 loop reads CASSPGTANEKLFF. CDR3 DNA sequence: TGCGCCAGCAGCCCCGGGACAGCAAATGAAAAACTGTTTTTT.

This chain uses TRBV7-2 with TRBJ2-1; 13 bases match TRBD2. CDR1 is SGHTA and CDR2 is FQGNSA in the germline V gene. After removal of 4 bases from V and 7 bases from J, the junction contained 4 bases not matched to a gene. The CDR3 is 15 amino acids. For the CDR3, the DNA is TGTGCCAGCAGCTCCCCGACTAGCGGGAGGAATGAGCAGTTCTTC. Translated: CASSSPTSGRNEQFF.

The genes are TRBV28 and TRBJ2-7; TRBD1 is a possible D gene (6 bases). The CDR3 extends over 14 amino acids. Germline V gene sequence: CDR1 MDHEN, CDR2 SYDVKM. The V and J ends lost 4 bases and 6 bases respectively, with 16 bases between them. The CDR3 here is CASSSDSPGVEQYF. The CDR3 coding sequence is TGTGCCAGCAGTTCTGACTCGCCAGGGGTCGAGCAGTACTTC.

This clone showed up just a few times. The chain uses TRBV4-1 and TRBJ1-1; tentative D call: TRBD1 (5 bases). CDR1 is MGHRA and CDR2 is YSYEKL in the germline V gene. This CDR3 contains 17 residues. Trimming removed 4 bases from V and 3 bases from J, with 21 bases in between. The CDR3 coding sequence is TGCGCCAGCAGCCCGTTGGGGACCCTAAGAAGGGACACTGAAGCTTTCTTT. As protein: CASSPLGTLRRDTEAFF.

The chain is built from TRBV6-5 and TRBJ2-5, with D maybe TRBD1 (5 bases). The CDR3 spans 14 residues. The V end lost 5 bases, the J end lost 1 base, and 11 bases lay between the germline ends. CDR1 MNHEY and CDR2 SVGAGI come from the germline V gene. The CDR3 loop reads CASSKQTAQETQYF. The DNA of the CDR3 is TGTGCCAGCAGTAAACAGACAGCCCAAGAGACCCAGTACTTC.

V and J are TRBV5-1 and TRBJ1-1, with a weak D call TRBD1 (6 bases). Per germline, CDR1 SGHRS and CDR2 YFSETQ. V gave up 9 bases and J gave up 0 bases, with 12 bases separating them. This CDR3 has 13 amino acids. In DNA form, the CDR3 reads TGCGCCACCGCACAGGGTATGAACACTGAAGCTTTCTTT. Its protein is CATAQGMNTEAFF.

This chain links TRBV20-1 with TRBJ2-1; D remains unclear. Trimming pared 6 bases from V and 5 bases from J, leaving 8 bases between. The CDR3 consists of 11 residues. Per germline, CDR1 DFQATT and CDR2 SNEGSKA (reference sequence). The CDR3 loop reads CSAGPNNEQFF. DNA of the CDR3: TGCAGTGCCGGACCGAACAATGAGCAGTTCTTC.

This chain uses TRBV5-1 with TRBJ1-1, with TRBD1 identical over 9 bases. The CDR3 has 17 residues. V lost 5 bases and J lost 4; bases outside the gene matches: 15. Germline CDR1 is SGHRS and CDR2 is YFSETQ. CDR3 nucleotide sequence: TGCGCCAGCAGTTTTCCGGGACAGGGTGTTTTGGGCACTGAAGCTTTCTTT. It specifies CASSFPGQGVLGTEAFF.

The V and J genes are TRBV7-9 and TRBJ1-3; weak D call: TRBD1 (5 bases). Germline-derived CDR1 and CDR2 are SEHNR and FQNEAQ (reference sequence). V was shortened by 5 bases and J by 2 bases, with 16 bases between the two germline ends. The CDR3 is 16 residues long. CDR3 protein: CASSASPGAPGNTIYF. The CDR3 bases are TGTGCCAGCAGCGCTTCTCCCGGGGCGCCTGGAAACACCATATATTTT.